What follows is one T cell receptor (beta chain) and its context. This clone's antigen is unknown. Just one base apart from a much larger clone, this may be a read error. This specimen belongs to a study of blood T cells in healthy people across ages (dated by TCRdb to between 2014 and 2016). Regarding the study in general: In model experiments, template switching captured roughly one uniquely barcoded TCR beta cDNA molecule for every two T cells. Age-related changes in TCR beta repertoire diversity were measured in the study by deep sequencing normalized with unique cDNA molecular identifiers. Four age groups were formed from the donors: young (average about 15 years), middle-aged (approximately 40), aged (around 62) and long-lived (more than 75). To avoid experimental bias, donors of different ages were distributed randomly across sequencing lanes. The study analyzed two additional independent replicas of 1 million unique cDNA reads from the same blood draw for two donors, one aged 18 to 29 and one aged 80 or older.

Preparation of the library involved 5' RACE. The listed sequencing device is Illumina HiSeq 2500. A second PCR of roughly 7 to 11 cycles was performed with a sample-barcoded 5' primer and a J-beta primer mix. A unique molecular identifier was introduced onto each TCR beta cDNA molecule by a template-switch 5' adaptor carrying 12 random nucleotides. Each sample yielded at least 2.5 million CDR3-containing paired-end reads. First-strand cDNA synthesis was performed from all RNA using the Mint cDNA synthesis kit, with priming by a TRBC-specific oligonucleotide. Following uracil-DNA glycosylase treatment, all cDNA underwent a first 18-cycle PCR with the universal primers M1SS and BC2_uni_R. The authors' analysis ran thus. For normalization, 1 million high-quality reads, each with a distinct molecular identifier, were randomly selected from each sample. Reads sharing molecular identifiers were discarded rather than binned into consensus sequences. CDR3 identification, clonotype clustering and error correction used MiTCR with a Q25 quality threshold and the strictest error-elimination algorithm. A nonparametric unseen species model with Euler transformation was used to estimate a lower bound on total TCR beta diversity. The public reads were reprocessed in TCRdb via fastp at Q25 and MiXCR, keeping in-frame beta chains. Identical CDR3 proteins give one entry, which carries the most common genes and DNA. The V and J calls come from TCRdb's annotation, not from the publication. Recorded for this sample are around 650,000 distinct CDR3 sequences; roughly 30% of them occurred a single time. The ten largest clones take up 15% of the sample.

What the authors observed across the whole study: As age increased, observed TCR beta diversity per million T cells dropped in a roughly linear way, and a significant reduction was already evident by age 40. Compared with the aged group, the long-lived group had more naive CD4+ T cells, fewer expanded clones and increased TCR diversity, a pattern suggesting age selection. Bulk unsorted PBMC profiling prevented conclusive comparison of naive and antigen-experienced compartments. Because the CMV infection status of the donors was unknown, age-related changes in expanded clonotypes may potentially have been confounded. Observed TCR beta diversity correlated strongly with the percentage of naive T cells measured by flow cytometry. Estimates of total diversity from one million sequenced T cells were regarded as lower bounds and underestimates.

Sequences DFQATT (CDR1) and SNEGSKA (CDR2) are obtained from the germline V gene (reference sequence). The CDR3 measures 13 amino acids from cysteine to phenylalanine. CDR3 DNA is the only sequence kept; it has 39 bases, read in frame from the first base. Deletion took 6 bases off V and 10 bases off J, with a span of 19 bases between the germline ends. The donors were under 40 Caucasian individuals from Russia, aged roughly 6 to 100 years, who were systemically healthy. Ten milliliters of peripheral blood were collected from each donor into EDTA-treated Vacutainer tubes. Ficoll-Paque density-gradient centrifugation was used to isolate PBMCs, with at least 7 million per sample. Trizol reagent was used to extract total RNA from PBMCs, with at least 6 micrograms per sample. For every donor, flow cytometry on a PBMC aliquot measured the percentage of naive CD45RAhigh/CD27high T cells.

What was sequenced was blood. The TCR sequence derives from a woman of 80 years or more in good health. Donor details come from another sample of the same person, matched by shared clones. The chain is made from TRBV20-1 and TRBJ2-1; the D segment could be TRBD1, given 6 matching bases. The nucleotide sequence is TGCAGTGCCAGCATCACAGGGTACTACGAGCAGTTCTTC. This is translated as CSASITGYYEQFF.